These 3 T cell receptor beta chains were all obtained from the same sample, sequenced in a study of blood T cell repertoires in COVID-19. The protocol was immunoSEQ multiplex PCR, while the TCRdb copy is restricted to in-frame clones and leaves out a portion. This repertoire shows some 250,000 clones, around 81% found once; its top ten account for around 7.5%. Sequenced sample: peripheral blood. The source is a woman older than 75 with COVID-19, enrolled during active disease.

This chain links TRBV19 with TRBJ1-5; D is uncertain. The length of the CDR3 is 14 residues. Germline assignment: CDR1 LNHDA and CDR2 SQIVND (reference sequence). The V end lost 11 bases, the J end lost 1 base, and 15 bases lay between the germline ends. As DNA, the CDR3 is TGTGCCGCCGGGAGGGAAGGAAGCAATCAGCCCCAGCATTTT. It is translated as CAAGREGSNQPQHF.

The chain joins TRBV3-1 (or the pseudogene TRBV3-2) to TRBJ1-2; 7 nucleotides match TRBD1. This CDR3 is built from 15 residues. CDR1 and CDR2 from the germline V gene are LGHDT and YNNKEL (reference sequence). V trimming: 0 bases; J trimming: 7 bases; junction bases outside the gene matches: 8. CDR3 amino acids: CASSQDLQGLRGYTF. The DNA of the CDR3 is TGTGCCAGCAGCCAAGATCTACAGGGGTTACGTGGCTACACCTTC.

The CDR3 loop reads CASSLQTGPNYGYTF. In DNA, the CDR3 is TGTGCCAGCAGTCTTCAGACAGGGCCTAACTATGGCTACACCTTC. The rearrangement joins TRBV2 to TRBJ1-2; 7 nucleotides line up with TRBD1. The CDR3 length is 15 residues. Germline V gives CDR1 SNHLY, CDR2 FYNNEI. V shed 5 bases, J shed 0 bases, and the junction held 6 bases outside the gene matches.